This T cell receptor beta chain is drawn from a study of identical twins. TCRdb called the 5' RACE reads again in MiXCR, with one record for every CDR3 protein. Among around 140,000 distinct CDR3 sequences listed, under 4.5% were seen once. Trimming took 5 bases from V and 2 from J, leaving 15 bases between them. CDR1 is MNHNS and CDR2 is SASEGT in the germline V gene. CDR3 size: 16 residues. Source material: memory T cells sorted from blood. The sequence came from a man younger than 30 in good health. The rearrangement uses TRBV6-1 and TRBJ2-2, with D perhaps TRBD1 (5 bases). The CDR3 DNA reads TGTGCCAGCAGTCCCGCAGGGCGGATAAACACCGGGGAGCTGTTTTTT. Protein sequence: CASSPAGRINTGELFF.